These T cell receptor beta chains were read from a single sample in a study of blood T cell repertoires in COVID-19. The method was immunoSEQ multiplex PCR; TCRdb's version includes in-frame clones alone and lacks a portion of them. The sample holds 150,000 to 200,000 clones, roughly 77% seen once. Sequenced material: peripheral blood. The receptors were gathered from a human donor in a cohort sampled during active COVID-19. CDR3s include the opening cysteine and the closing phenylalanine or tryptophan. The size of a clone is reported for some rows only, either as once, few or many, or as a class for expanded clones.

size: many
V: TRBV6-5
CDR3: CASSYGPGQEAYGYTF

size: NA
V: TRBV3-1/TRBV3-2
CDR3: CASSPRTDSYEQYF

size: once
V: TRBV12-5
CDR3: CASGLADGGRDGQYF

size: NA
V: TRBV6-2/TRBV6-3
CDR3: CASSYARTNTGELFF

size: NA
V: TRBV7-2
CDR3: CASSARAGTYEQYF

size: NA
V: TRBV29-1
CDR3: CSVEASADVYEQYF

size: once
V: TRBV24-1
CDR3: CATSQADTQYF

size: NA
V: TRBV6-6
CDR3: CASSYGGGLSEQYF

size: NA
V: TRBV18
CDR3: CASSPAAGFSGNTIYF

size: NA
V: TRBV28
CDR3: CASRPGTVYTDTQYF

size: NA
V: TRBV12-3/TRBV12-4
CDR3: CASRGGDTQYF

size: NA
V: TRBV29-1
CDR3: CSGTREGRYGYTF

size: NA
V: TRBV7-9
CDR3: CASSFFLRLGNTIYF

size: NA
V: TRBV5-4
CDR3: CASSSSFGTDTQYF

size: once
V: TRBV2
CDR3: CASTSQSDYEQYF

size: few
V: TRBV18
CDR3: CASSPNLQGAYGYTF

size: NA
V: TRBV28
CDR3: CASSVTGSSGSNQPQHF

size: few
V: TRBV12-3/TRBV12-4
CDR3: CASGQVRQETQYF

size: NA
V: TRBV6-5
CDR3: CASSYLGQPTEAFF

size: NA
V: TRBV7-9
CDR3: CASSFQGGPDTQYF

size: NA
V: TRBV2
CDR3: CASSVQEDYGYTF

size: few
V: TRBV7-2
CDR3: CASSTRQGAGEQFF

size: NA
V: TRBV24-1
CDR3: CATSDPGDRAYEQYF

size: NA
V: TRBV5-8
CDR3: CASSFGLADEQFF

size: NA
V: TRBV28
CDR3: CASSLGTSEAGELFF

size: NA
V: TRBV9
CDR3: CASSPDPQGDSPLHF

size: NA
V: TRBV18
CDR3: CASSHRTAQETQYF

size: NA
V: TRBV29-1
CDR3: CSAFGAKTEAFF

size: NA
V: TRBV28
CDR3: CASISPRGYTGELFF

size: once
V: TRBV10-3
CDR3: CASGGGGYGYTF